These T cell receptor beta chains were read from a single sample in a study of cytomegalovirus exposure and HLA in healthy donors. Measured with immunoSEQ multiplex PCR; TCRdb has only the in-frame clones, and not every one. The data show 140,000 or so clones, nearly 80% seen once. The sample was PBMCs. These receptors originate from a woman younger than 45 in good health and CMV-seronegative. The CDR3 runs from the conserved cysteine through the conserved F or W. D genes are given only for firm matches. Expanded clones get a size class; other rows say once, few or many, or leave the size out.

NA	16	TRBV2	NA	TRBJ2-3	TGTGCCAGCACCGGCCCGGTGGGCAGAGTCACAGATACGCAGTATTTT	CASTGPVGRVTDTQYF
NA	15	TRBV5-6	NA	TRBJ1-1	TGTGCCAGCAGCCTGGCTGTTCGGGGGTGGGCTGAAGCTTTCTTT	CASSLAVRGWAEAFF
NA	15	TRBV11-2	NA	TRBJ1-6	TGTGCCAGCAGTCGCGAGCTGATCCGGGGTTCACCCCTCCACTTT	CASSRELIRGSPLHF
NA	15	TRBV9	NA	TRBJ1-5	TGTGCCAGCAGCGTAGGGGTCAGGGGCAATCAGCCCCAGCATTTT	CASSVGVRGNQPQHF
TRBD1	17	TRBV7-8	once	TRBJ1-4	TGTGCCAGCAGCTCGTCCCGGGACAGGGGACGGATGGAAAAACTGTTTTTT	CASSSSRDRGRMEKLFF
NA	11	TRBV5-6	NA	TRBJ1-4	TGTGCCAGCAGCTTTCAGGAAAAACTGTTTTTT	CASSFQEKLFF
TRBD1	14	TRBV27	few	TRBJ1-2	TGTGCCAGCAGACCAGGGGGAGCTAACTATGGCTACACCTTC	CASRPGGANYGYTF
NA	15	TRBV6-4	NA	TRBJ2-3	TGTGCCAGCAGTGACGGGGGGTCGGAGGCAGATACGCAGTATTTT	CASSDGGSEADTQYF
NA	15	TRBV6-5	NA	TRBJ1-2	TGTGCCAGCAGTTACTCAAGAACAGCCAACTATGGCTACACCTTC	CASSYSRTANYGYTF
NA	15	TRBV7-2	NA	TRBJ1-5	TGTGCCAGCAGCTTAAGGGCGGGAAAGGATCAGCCCCAGCATTTT	CASSLRAGKDQPQHF
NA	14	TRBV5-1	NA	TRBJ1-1	TGCGCCAGCAGCTTGGAAACACAGTTCGCTGAAGCTTTCTTT	CASSLETQFAEAFF
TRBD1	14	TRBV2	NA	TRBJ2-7	TGTGCCAGCAGTGACAAATCCGGGACAGAAAGGCAGTACTTC	CASSDKSGTERQYF
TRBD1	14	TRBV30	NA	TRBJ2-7	TGTGCCGGGGAGCCGGGACAGGGGTCCTACGAGCAGTACTTC	CAGEPGQGSYEQYF
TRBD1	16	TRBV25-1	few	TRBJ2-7	TGTGCCAGCAGTGGAGACAGGGGTTTCGGCGGAAACGTGAAGTACTTC	CASSGDRGFGGNVKYF
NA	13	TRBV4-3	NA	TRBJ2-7	TGCGCCAGCAGCCAACACCGGGGCTACGAGCAGTACTTC	CASSQHRGYEQYF
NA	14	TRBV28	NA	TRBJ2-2	TGTGCCAGCTCTAGGGGAGGCGTTGCCGGGGAGCTGTTTTTT	CASSRGGVAGELFF
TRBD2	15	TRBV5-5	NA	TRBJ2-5	TGTGCCAGCACCCCCCTGACTAGCGGGGGAAAGACCCAGTACTTC	CASTPLTSGGKTQYF
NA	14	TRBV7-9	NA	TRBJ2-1	TGTGCCAGCAGCACACGAAGCTCCTACAATGAGCAGTTCTTC	CASSTRSSYNEQFF
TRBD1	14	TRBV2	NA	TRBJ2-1	TGTGCCATCCACCGGGACAGGGGGCAATATGAGCAGTTCTTC	CAIHRDRGQYEQFF
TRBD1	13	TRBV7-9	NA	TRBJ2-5	TGTGCCAGCAGCGATGGACAGGGGGAGACCCAGTACTTC	CASSDGQGETQYF
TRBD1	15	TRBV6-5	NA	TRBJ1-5	TGTGCCAGCAGTTCCGGGACAGGGATTAATCAGCCCCAGCATTTT	CASSSGTGINQPQHF
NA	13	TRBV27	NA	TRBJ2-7	TGTGCCAGCAGTCGCGGCTCTGCCCCCGAGCAGTACTTC	CASSRGSAPEQYF
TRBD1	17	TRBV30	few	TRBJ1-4	TGTGCCTGGAGTGACGACAGGGGGCGCGCTCCTAATGAAAAACTGTTTTTT	CAWSDDRGRAPNEKLFF
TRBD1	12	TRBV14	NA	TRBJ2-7	TGTGCCAGCAGCAGGGGGCTCTACGAGCAGTACTTC	CASSRGLYEQYF
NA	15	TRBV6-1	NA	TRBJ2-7	TGTGCCAGCAGTGAAGCGCGGACACTTTCCTACGAGCAGTACTTC	CASSEARTLSYEQYF
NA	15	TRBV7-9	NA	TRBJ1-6	TGTGCCAGCAGCTTAGTTGCGGGGACCAATTCACCCCTCCACTTT	CASSLVAGTNSPLHF
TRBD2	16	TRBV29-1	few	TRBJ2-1	TGCAGCGTTTATGGACTAGCGGGGCCGATATCGAATGAGCAGTTCTTC	CSVYGLAGPISNEQFF
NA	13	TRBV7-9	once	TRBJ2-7	TGTGCCAGCAGGGGGGACTTGTCACCCAAGCAGTACTTC	CASRGDLSPKQYF
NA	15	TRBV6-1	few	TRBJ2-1	TGTGCCAGCAGTGAACAAACCATCCTCGGGAATGAGCAGTTCTTC	CASSEQTILGNEQFF
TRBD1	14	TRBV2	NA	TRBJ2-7	TGTGCCAGCAGTCCTCGGACAGGATCCTACGAGCAGTACTTC	CASSPRTGSYEQYF
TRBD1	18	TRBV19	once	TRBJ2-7	TGTGCCAGTAGTATAGATCGTAAGGACAGGGAATATAGTAACGAGCAGTACTTC	CASSIDRKDREYSNEQYF
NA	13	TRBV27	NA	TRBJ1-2	TGTGCCAGCAGCCGCGACAGTAACTATGGCTACACCTTC	CASSRDSNYGYTF
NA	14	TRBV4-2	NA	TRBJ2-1	TGTGCCAGCAGCCAGAGTGCGGGGCAGATTGAGCAGTTCTTC	CASSQSAGQIEQFF
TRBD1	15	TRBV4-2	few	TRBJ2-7	TGTGCCAGCAGCCAGAGGACAGGGGGGATGGACGAGCAGTACTTC	CASSQRTGGMDEQYF
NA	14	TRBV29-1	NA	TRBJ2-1	TGCAGCATTGCTACCGGGACATTGTACAATGAGCAGTTCTTC	CSIATGTLYNEQFF
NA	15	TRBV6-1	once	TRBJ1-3	TGTGCCAGCAGTGAATCATTGGGGAGCGGAAACACCATATATTTT	CASSESLGSGNTIYF
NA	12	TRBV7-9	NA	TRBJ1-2	TGTGCCAGCAGCTATCAGGGGTATGGCTACACCTTC	CASSYQGYGYTF
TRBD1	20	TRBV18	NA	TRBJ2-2	TGTGCCAGCTCACCCGGTTTGGGACAGGGGCAAGCACTGAACACCGGGGAGCTGTTTTTT	CASSPGLGQGQALNTGELFF
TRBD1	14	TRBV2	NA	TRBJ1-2	TGTGCCAGCACGGCCCGACAGGGGGGAAACGGCTACACCTTC	CASTARQGGNGYTF
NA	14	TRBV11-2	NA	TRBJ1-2	TGTGCCAGCAGCTTAAGTCAGGTAATGGCTGGCTACACCTTC	CASSLSQVMAGYTF
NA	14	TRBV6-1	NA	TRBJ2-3	TGTGCCAGCAGTGACAGACAAGTCACAGATACGCAGTATTTT	CASSDRQVTDTQYF
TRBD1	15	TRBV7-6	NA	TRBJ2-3	TGTGCCAGCAGCCCCCGACAGGGTCAGGCAGATACGCAGTATTTT	CASSPRQGQADTQYF
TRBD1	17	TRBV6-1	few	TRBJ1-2	TGTGCCAGCAGTGAAGCACTAATAGGACAGGGGGGTTATGGCTACACCTTC	CASSEALIGQGGYGYTF
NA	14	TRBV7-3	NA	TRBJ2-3	TGTGCCAGCACCCCCGGCGGGTACACAGATACGCAGTATTTT	CASTPGGYTDTQYF
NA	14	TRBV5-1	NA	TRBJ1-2	TGCGCCAGCAGCTCGCAGGGGCCCGCCTATGGCTACACCTTC	CASSSQGPAYGYTF
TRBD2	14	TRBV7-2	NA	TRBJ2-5	TGTGCCAGCAGCTGGGGTGGGGGGGGAGAGACCCAGTACTTC	CASSWGGGGETQYF
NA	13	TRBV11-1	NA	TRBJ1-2	TGTGCCAGCAGCTTGTGGGGAGACTATGGCTACACCTTC	CASSLWGDYGYTF
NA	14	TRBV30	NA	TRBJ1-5	TGTGCCTGGAGTCAGGACACAAGCAATCAGCCCCAGCATTTT	CAWSQDTSNQPQHF
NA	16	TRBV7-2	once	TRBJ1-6	TGTGCCAGCAGCTTAGCTTTAGGTGTTGCGGGTTCACCCCTCCACTTT	CASSLALGVAGSPLHF
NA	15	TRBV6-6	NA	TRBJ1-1	TGTGCCAGCAGTTACCCCAGACAGTTGAACACTGAAGCTTTCTTT	CASSYPRQLNTEAFF
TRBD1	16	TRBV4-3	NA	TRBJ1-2	TGCGCCAGCAGCCAAGATTGGGGACAGGGGAAAAGTGGCTACACCTTC	CASSQDWGQGKSGYTF
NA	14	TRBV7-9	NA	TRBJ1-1	TGTGCCAGCAGCACTGTTAGGGGCAGCACTGAAGCTTTCTTT	CASSTVRGSTEAFF
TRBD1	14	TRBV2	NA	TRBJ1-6	TGTGCCAGCAATTTACAGGGGGCCAAATCACCCCTCCACTTT	CASNLQGAKSPLHF
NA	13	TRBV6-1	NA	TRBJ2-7	TGTGCCAGCAGTGGGCTGGAGGGTGGGGAGCAGTACTTC	CASSGLEGGEQYF
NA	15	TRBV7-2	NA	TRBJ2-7	TGTGCCAGCCGCTCCGGACTTTATAGCTCCTACGAGCAGTACTTC	CASRSGLYSSYEQYF
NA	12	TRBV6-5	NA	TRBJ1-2	TGTGCCAGCAGTCAGGCTAACTATGGCTACACCTTC	CASSQANYGYTF
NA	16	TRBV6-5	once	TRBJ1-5	TGTGCCAGCAGTTACGCCGGGCCCAGGGCTAATCAGCCCCAGCATTTT	CASSYAGPRANQPQHF
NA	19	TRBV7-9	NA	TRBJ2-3	TGTGCCAGCAGCCAAGTGGGGGGGGCGAACTCCCTTAGCACAGATACGCAGTATTTT	CASSQVGGANSLSTDTQYF
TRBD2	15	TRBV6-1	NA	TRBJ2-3	TGTGCCAGCAGTGTCGAGCGGGGGCTCCGGGATACGCAGTATTTT	CASSVERGLRDTQYF